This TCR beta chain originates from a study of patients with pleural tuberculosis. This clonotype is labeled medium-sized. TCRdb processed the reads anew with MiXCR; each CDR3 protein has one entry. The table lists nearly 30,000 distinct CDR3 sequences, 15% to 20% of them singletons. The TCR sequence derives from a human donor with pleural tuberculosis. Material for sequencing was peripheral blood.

The CDR3 sequence is CASSPRWVSNQPQHF. The CDR3 coding sequence is TGTGCCAGCAGCCCCCGATGGGTTAGCAATCAGCCCCAGCATTTT. The chain employs TRBV7-2 and TRBJ1-5; D gene uncertain. Germline CDR1 reads SGHTA; CDR2 reads FQGNSA. The V end was cut by 5 bases, the J end by 0 bases, with 11 bases between. The CDR3 has 15 residues.